The 2 T cell receptor beta chains listed next were all sequenced from one sample in a study of cytomegalovirus exposure and HLA in healthy donors (dated by TCRdb to about 2017). Library creation used the immunoSEQ multiplex PCR assay. For the multiplex PCR, a mixture combining 60 forward primers for TCR Vbeta segments and 13 reverse primers for TCR Jbeta segments was used. TCRdb holds this immuneACCESS table with in-frame rearrangements only. Some clones are missing; in checked studies, unresolved V genes explain under half, and the rest has no known cause. This sample gives more than 100,000 clones in total; about four fifths of them show up just once. Of the sample, 7.5% to 9.5% is held by the ten largest clones. Input material: PBMCs. Receptors originate from a female donor in good health and CMV-seropositive.

The V and J genes are TRBV9 and TRBJ1-1; D might be TRBD1 (6 bases). The V gene's germline CDR1 is SGDLS and CDR2 YYNGEE. V lost 3 bases and J 8 bases, leaving 11 bases between the germline ends. The CDR3 length is 12 residues. The CDR3, as DNA: TGTGCCAGCAGCGAGACCGGGACAGAAGCTTTCTTT. Its protein product is CASSETGTEAFF.

The chain is built from TRBV10-1 and TRBJ1-1; D gene ambiguous. The CDR3 is made up of 15 amino acids. V lost 7 bases to trimming and J lost 8 bases, with 23 bases between them. CDR1 and CDR2 (germline): WNHNN, SYGVQD (reference sequence). The CDR3 coding sequence is TGCGCCAGCATCAACTTCCCCTTTTCCGGGAAAGAAGCTTTCTTT. Amino acids: CASINFPFSGKEAFF.